One and the same sample provided the 8 T cell receptor beta chains below, sequenced in a study of blood T cell repertoires in COVID-19 (dated by TCRdb to the early 2020s). Preparation of the library involved the immunoSEQ multiplex PCR assay. In TCRdb, the immuneACCESS table is reduced to in-frame sequences with V and J assigned. These tables do not hold every clone; where another copy was compared, an unresolved V gene accounts for under half, and the others remain unexplained. For this sample the table gives 80,000 to 100,000 clones, of which around nine tenths were detected only once. 1.7% of the sample is taken by the ten largest. The material sequenced was peripheral blood. The receptors originated from a man in his sixties with acute or convalescent COVID-19.

The rearrangement joins TRBV6-5 to TRBJ1-1; maybe TRBD1 (5 bases). The CDR3 is 12 amino acids. CDR1 MNHEY and CDR2 SVGAGI come from the germline V gene. V lost 6 bases to trimming and J lost 8 bases, with 13 bases between them. The CDR3 DNA follows: TGTGCCAGCAGATCAGGGTTTGGGGAAGCTTTCTTT. Its protein is CASRSGFGEAFF.

This chain uses TRBV10-2 with TRBJ1-3; D is possibly TRBD1 (6 bases). With 7 bases removed from V and 0 bases from J, the gap between germline ends came to 22 bases. CDR1 is WSHSY, CDR2 SAAADI, per germline. The CDR3 spans 18 residues. CDR3 loop: CASTEGVKGLISGNTIYF. The DNA for the CDR3 is TGCGCCAGCACCGAGGGGGTCAAGGGCCTTATCTCTGGAAACACCATATATTTT.

The genes are TRBV5-1 and TRBJ1-1; 7 bases are shared with TRBD1. V trimming: 3 bases; J trimming: 1 base; junction bases outside the gene matches: 12. The CDR3 is 17 residues long. The germline gives CDR1 SGHRS, CDR2 YFSETQ. CDR3 sequence reads: CASSSIQGFGGNTEAFF. The CDR3 nucleotides read TGCGCCAGCAGCTCTATACAGGGGTTTGGGGGGAACACTGAAGCTTTCTTT.

The chain carries TRBV6-5 and TRBJ1-4; D call uncertain. Germline V lookup: CDR1 MNHEY, CDR2 SVGAGI. Trimming left V 9 bases short and J 6 bases short, with 14 bases between. The CDR3 contains 13 residues. The CDR3 spells CASGESLDEKLFF. DNA of the CDR3: TGTGCCAGTGGGGAGAGTTTAGATGAAAAACTGTTTTTT.

The rearrangement uses TRBV5-8 and TRBJ1-4, with D possibly matching TRBD1 (6 bases). CDR3 size: 15 residues. Looked up from germline, CDR1 is SGHTS and CDR2 is YDEGEE. V was shortened by 3 bases and J by 0 bases, with 9 bases between the two germline ends. This chain's CDR3 is CASSSQGATNEKLFF. The DNA for the CDR3 is TGTGCCAGCAGCTCACAGGGCGCAACTAATGAAAAACTGTTTTTT.

This clone was recorded only once. The chain couples TRBV7-8 to TRBJ2-7, with 7 nucleotides matching TRBD1. The ends lost 5 bases at V and 4 bases at J; junction bases unmatched: 8. Germline-derived CDR1 and CDR2 are SGHVS and FQNEAQ. CDR3 length: 14 amino acids. The CDR3, as DNA: TGTGCCAGCAGCCGGGACAGAGGAAAGTACGAGCAGTACTTC. Its protein product is CASSRDRGKYEQYF.

The rearrangement joins TRBV3-1 (or the pseudogene TRBV3-2) to TRBJ1-6; the D is unclear. The CDR3 length is 14 residues. Per the germline V gene, CDR1 is LGHDT and CDR2 is YNNKEL (reference sequence). V was shortened by 3 bases and J by 5 bases, with 8 bases between the two germline ends. CDR3 in DNA: TGTGCCAGCAGCCAGGGGAGCGATAATTCACCCCTCCACTTT. Protein: CASSQGSDNSPLHF.

The V gene is TRBV5-1, the J gene TRBJ2-2, with 9 bases identical to TRBD1. CDR3 length: 16 residues. Germline CDR1 is SGHRS and CDR2 is YFSETQ. Unmatched junction bases numbered 5, after V lost 2 bases and J lost 3 bases. Written as DNA, the CDR3 is TGCGCCAGCAGCTTAGCGGGACAGGGTTACACCGGGGAGCTGTTTTTT. It codes for CASSLAGQGYTGELFF.